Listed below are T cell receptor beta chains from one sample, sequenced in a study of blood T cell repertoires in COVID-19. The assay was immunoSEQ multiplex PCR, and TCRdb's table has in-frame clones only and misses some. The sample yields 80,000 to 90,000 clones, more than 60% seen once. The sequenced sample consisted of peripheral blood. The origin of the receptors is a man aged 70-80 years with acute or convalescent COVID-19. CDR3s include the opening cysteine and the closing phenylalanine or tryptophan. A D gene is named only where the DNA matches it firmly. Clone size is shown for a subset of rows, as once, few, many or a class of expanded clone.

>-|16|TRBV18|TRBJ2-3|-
TGTGCCAGCTCAGAAGGCGTCGCGGGCAGCACAGATACGCAGTATTTT
CASSEGVAGSTDTQYF
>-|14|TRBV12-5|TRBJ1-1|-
TGTGCTAGTGCCAGCAGGGACAAATCCACTGAAGCTTTCTTT
CASASRDKSTEAFF
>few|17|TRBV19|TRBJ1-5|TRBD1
TGTGCCAGCCGTCAACCGGGACAGGCCAGACCTAATCAGCCCCAGCATTTT
CASRQPGQARPNQPQHF
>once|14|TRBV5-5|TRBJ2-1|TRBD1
TGTGCCAGCAGCTTCGACAGGGTGGACAATGAGCAGTTCTTC
CASSFDRVDNEQFF
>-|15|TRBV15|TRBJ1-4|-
TGTGCCACCAGCATCGGAGCCAGTTCTAATGAAAAACTGTTTTTT
CATSIGASSNEKLFF
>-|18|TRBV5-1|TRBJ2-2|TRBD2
TGCGCCAGCAGCTTGGCCAGACTAGCGGGGGGTCCCACCGGGGAGCTGTTTTTT
CASSLARLAGGPTGELFF
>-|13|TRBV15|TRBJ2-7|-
TGTGCCACCAGCAGCGGGAACTCCTACGAGCAGTACTTC
CATSSGNSYEQYF
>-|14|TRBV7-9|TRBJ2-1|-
TGTGCCAGCAGCCCCCCGACTAGCTACAATGAGCAGTTCTTC
CASSPPTSYNEQFF
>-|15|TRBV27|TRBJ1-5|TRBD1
TGTGCCAGCAGTTTACGGACAGGGCCAGGGCAGCCCCAGCATTTT
CASSLRTGPGQPQHF
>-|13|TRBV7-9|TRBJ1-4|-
TGTGCCAGCCAACGAGGCATTAATGAAAAACTGTTTTTT
CASQRGINEKLFF
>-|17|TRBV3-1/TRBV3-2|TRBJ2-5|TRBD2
TGTGCCAGCAGCCAAGAGGGCCAGCGGGGGGCCCAAGAGACCCAGTACTTC
CASSQEGQRGAQETQYF
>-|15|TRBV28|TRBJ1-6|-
TGTGCCAGCAGTTTGGACAGCTCCTATAATTCACCCCTCCACTTT
CASSLDSSYNSPLHF
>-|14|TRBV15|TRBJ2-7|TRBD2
TGTGCCACCAGCAGGGGAGGGAGTTCCTACGAGCAGTACTTC
CATSRGGSSYEQYF
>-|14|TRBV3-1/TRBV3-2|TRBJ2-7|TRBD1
TGTGCCAGCAGCCCCGGACAGGCCCCCTACGAGCAGTACTTC
CASSPGQAPYEQYF
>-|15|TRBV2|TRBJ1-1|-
TGTGCCAGCAGTGGCCTACAGAACATGAACACTGAAGCTTTCTTT
CASSGLQNMNTEAFF
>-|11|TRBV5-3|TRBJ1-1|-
TGTGCCCCGCAGGTGAACACTGAAGCTTTCTTT
CAPQVNTEAFF
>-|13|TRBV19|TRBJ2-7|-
TGTGCCAGTAGTATAGATCTAACAGGCAAGCAGTACTTC
CASSIDLTGKQYF
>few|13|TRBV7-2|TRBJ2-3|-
TGTGCCAGCAGCTTAGGAGCGACAGATACGCAGTATTTT
CASSLGATDTQYF
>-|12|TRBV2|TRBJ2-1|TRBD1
TGTGCCAGCAGCCTGGGACAGTCGCGCGAGTTCTTC
CASSLGQSREFF
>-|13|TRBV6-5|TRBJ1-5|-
TGTGCCAGCAATCTTGGGGGGGATCAGCCCCAGCATTTT
CASNLGGDQPQHF
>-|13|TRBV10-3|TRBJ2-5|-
TGTGCCATCAGTGTCGGAGGGGAAGAGACCCAGTACTTC
CAISVGGEETQYF
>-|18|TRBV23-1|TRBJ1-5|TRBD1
TGCGCCAGCAGTCAAAAAAAATCCGGGACAGGGAAGGTTCAGCCCCAGCATTTT
CASSQKKSGTGKVQPQHF
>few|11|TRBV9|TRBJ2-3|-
TGTGCCAGCAGCGTCAGAGATACGCAGTATTTT
CASSVRDTQYF
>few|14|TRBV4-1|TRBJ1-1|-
TGCGCCAGCAGCCTGCGTTTGGTGAACACTGAAGCTTTCTTT
CASSLRLVNTEAFF
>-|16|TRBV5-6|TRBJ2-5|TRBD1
TGTGCCAGCAGCTTCTGGACAGGGGGGTTGTTAGAGACCCAGTACTTC
CASSFWTGGLLETQYF
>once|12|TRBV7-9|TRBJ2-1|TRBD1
TGTGCCAGCACCCTAACAGGGGGTGAGCAGTTCTTC
CASTLTGGEQFF
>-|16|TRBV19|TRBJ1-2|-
TGTGCCAGTAGTATAGAAGGTTTGACAGGTTTCTATGGCTACACCTTC
CASSIEGLTGFYGYTF
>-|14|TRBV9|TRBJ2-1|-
TGTGCCAGCAGCCCGGGACAAGGCAACAATGAGCAGTTCTTC
CASSPGQGNNEQFF
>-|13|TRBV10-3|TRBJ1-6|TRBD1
TGTGCCACCTCCGAGACAGGGTATTCACCCCTCCACTTT
CATSETGYSPLHF
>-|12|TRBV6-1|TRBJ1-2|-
TGTGCCAGCAGTGACAGGGGAAGTGGCTACACCTTC
CASSDRGSGYTF
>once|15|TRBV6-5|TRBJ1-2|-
TGTGCCAGCACTAGGACAGCCCTAACTAACTATGGCTACACCTTC
CASTRTALTNYGYTF
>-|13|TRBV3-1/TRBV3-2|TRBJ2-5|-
TGTGCCAGCAGCCAAAACAACCAAGAGACCCAGTACTTC
CASSQNNQETQYF
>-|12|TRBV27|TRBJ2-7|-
TGTGCCAGCAGTTCGAGCTCCTACGAGCAGTACTTC
CASSSSSYEQYF
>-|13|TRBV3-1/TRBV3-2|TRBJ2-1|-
TGTGCCAGCAGCAAGGAGCGCGCGGGTGGGCAGTTCTTC
CASSKERAGGQFF
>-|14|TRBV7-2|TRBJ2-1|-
TGTGCCAGCAGCTCTTCAGGGTTGACAGGTGAGCAGTTCTTC
CASSSSGLTGEQFF
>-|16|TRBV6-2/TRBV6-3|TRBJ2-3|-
TGTGCCAGCAGCCCTGACGGTACCATAAGGCGGAATACGCAGTATTTT
CASSPDGTIRRNTQYF